These T cell receptor beta chains were read from a single sample in a study of blood T cell repertoires in COVID-19. This table comes from immunoSEQ multiplex PCR, and its TCRdb copy is limited to in-frame clones, with some not included. The table has 170,000 or so clones, around 83% seen once. Sequences were obtained from peripheral blood. These receptor sequences come from a woman in her 70s with COVID-19, enrolled during active disease. Each CDR3 is given without its conserved first and last residue. The order of the fields is CDR3 protein, CDR3 length, J gene, clone size, V gene. Size is omitted from some rows. Given values are once, few, many or a class for expanded clones.

CDR3: ASSLAVAGGPSTQY; length: 14; J: TRBJ2-3; size: -; V: TRBV27
CDR3: ASSIFGDRVGANVLT; length: 15; J: TRBJ2-6; size: -; V: TRBV19
CDR3: ASSLGAGNEKLF; length: 12; J: TRBJ1-4; size: -; V: TRBV5-1
CDR3: ASSLAHTDTQY; length: 11; J: TRBJ2-3; size: -; V: TRBV28
CDR3: ASSYGEREGLL; length: 11; J: TRBJ2-3; size: -; V: TRBV6-2/TRBV6-3
CDR3: ASSGLRTAYGYT; length: 12; J: TRBJ1-2; size: few; V: TRBV7-9
CDR3: ASSLNRLNTEAF; length: 12; J: TRBJ1-1; size: -; V: TRBV11-3
CDR3: ASSLSTGMNTGELF; length: 14; J: TRBJ2-2; size: few; V: TRBV5-1
CDR3: ASSPPAGVLYNEQF; length: 14; J: TRBJ2-1; size: -; V: TRBV18
CDR3: ASTEGAREQY; length: 10; J: TRBJ2-7; size: -; V: TRBV25-1
CDR3: ASSREVALYSYT; length: 12; J: TRBJ1-2; size: -; V: TRBV9
CDR3: ASSYERKLF; length: 9; J: TRBJ1-4; size: -; V: TRBV6-2/TRBV6-3
CDR3: ASSWTSGHSYEQY; length: 13; J: TRBJ2-7; size: -; V: TRBV27
CDR3: ASSVTGRPGTDTQY; length: 14; J: TRBJ2-3; size: -; V: TRBV5-8
CDR3: ASSEAAPAPGNTIY; length: 14; J: TRBJ1-3; size: once; V: TRBV6-1
CDR3: ASSFLTRQGRDTQY; length: 14; J: TRBJ2-3; size: -; V: TRBV7-9
CDR3: SASGSQETQY; length: 10; J: TRBJ2-5; size: few; V: TRBV20-1
CDR3: AWSAGLAVSYEQY; length: 13; J: TRBJ2-7; size: -; V: TRBV30
CDR3: ASVNRGNTEAF; length: 11; J: TRBJ1-1; size: -; V: TRBV28
CDR3: AGLHWGAGNYGYT; length: 13; J: TRBJ1-2; size: -; V: TRBV12-1
CDR3: ASSLGQVGQPQH; length: 12; J: TRBJ1-5; size: -; V: TRBV7-8
CDR3: ASRLSGKETQY; length: 11; J: TRBJ2-5; size: -; V: TRBV19
CDR3: ASSLTGSKDEQY; length: 12; J: TRBJ2-7; size: once; V: TRBV18
CDR3: ASSLAYGTGSLNEQF; length: 15; J: TRBJ2-1; size: -; V: TRBV7-8
CDR3: ASSHNRDRSYEQY; length: 13; J: TRBJ2-7; size: -; V: TRBV19
CDR3: ASSEYYNEQF; length: 10; J: TRBJ2-1; size: once; V: TRBV6-1
CDR3: ASSYYDRAVAF; length: 11; J: TRBJ1-1; size: -; V: TRBV6-5
CDR3: ASSLNRGNTIY; length: 11; J: TRBJ1-3; size: once; V: TRBV5-8
CDR3: ASSPQGARYTQY; length: 12; J: TRBJ2-3; size: -; V: TRBV25-1
CDR3: ASSYKRNRGLLGNQPQH; length: 17; J: TRBJ1-5; size: few; V: TRBV6-2/TRBV6-3
CDR3: ASSEQGYAKRLF; length: 12; J: TRBJ1-4; size: -; V: TRBV2
CDR3: AWTYGTGYGGELF; length: 13; J: TRBJ2-2; size: once; V: TRBV30
CDR3: ASSLLPSGTSGRNEQF; length: 16; J: TRBJ2-1; size: -; V: TRBV7-2
CDR3: ASSVSLEGGGEQF; length: 13; J: TRBJ2-1; size: -; V: TRBV9
CDR3: ASSTGGVGQLF; length: 11; J: TRBJ1-4; size: -; V: TRBV28
CDR3: ASSFSLDQPQH; length: 11; J: TRBJ1-5; size: -; V: TRBV28
CDR3: SASTGDTYGYT; length: 11; J: TRBJ1-2; size: -; V: TRBV20-1
CDR3: ASTRQGGAANYGYT; length: 14; J: TRBJ1-2; size: -; V: TRBV19
CDR3: ASSTGMEETQY; length: 11; J: TRBJ2-5; size: -; V: TRBV9
CDR3: ASRRRVVIYGYT; length: 12; J: TRBJ1-2; size: -; V: TRBV5-6
CDR3: ATSRGRGSTEAF; length: 12; J: TRBJ1-1; size: -; V: TRBV15
CDR3: ASSPEGGFDVAF; length: 12; J: TRBJ1-1; size: -; V: TRBV7-9
CDR3: ASSVKSSGTGATKGETQY; length: 18; J: TRBJ2-5; size: -; V: TRBV9
CDR3: ASSHGTGGGYT; length: 11; J: TRBJ1-2; size: -; V: TRBV7-3
CDR3: ASEGAGGRDTQY; length: 12; J: TRBJ2-3; size: few; V: TRBV6-6